This entry concerns a single T cell receptor beta chain. This specimen belongs to a study of identical twins. One entry per CDR3 protein, called by TCRdb with MiXCR from the 5' RACE reads. The table includes hundreds of thousands of distinct CDR3 sequences, 9% to 15% detected once. This same sample was also part of a study on yellow fever vaccine responses in identical twins.

Sequencing was carried out using CD8+ T cells sorted from blood. The clonotype was recovered from a woman between 18 and 30 years old in good health.

The CDR3 DNA is TGCAGCGTTGATCCCCTACTAGCGGGAGGGTTCACAGATACGCAGTATTTT. This sequence encodes CSVDPLLAGGFTDTQYF. This chain uses TRBV29-1 with TRBJ2-3, with 13 bases fitting TRBD2. The CDR3 sequence is 17 residues long. V dropped 3 bases and J dropped 2; count of bases not matched to a gene: 8. Germline-derived CDR1 and CDR2 are SQVTM and ANQGSEA.